This T cell receptor beta chain was sequenced during a study of shared clonotypes between healthy human individuals. The naive CD8 fraction comprised CD45RO-negative cells positively selected for CCR7 and excluded terminally differentiated effector memory CD45RA+ cells. Produced via immunoSEQ multiplex PCR; TCRdb's table is partial and in-frame only. This sample has 450,000 to 700,000 clones, with 95% to 96% found just once. The CDR3 runs 12 residues. V was clipped by 10 bases and J by 1 base, with 10 bases between them. Germline V gene data show CDR1 as MDHEN and CDR2 as SYDVKM. The chain recombines TRBV28 with TRBJ2-5; D is undetermined. The sequencing input was naive CD8+ T cells sorted from blood. The sequence was collected from a woman younger than 45 in good health. The CDR3 region is CATSFSQETQYF. Written as DNA, the CDR3 is TGTGCCACCTCATTCTCCCAAGAGACCCAGTACTTC.